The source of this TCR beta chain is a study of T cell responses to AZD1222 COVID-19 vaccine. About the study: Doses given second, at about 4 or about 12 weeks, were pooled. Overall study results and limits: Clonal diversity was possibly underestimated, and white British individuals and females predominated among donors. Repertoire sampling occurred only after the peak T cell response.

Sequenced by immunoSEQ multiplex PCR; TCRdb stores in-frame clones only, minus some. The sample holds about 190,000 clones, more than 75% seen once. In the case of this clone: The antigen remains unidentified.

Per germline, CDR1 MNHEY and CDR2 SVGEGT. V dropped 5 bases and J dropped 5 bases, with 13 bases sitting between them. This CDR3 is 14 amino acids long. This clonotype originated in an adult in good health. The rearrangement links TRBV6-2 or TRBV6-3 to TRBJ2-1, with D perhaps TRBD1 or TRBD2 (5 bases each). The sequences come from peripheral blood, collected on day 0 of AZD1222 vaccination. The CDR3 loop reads CASSRGGINNEQFF. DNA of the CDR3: TGTGCCAGCAGTCGGGGCGGCATAAACAATGAGCAGTTCTTC.